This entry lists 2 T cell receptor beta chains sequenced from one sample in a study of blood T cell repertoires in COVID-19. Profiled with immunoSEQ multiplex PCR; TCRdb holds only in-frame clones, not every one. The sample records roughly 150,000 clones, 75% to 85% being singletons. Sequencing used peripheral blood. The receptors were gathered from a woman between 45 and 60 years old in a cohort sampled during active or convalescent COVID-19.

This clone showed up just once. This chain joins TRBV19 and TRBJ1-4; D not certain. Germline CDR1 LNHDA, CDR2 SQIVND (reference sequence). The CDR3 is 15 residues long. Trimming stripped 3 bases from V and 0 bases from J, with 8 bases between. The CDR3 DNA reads TGTGCCAGTAGTATTGGAGCAGCAACTAATGAAAAACTGTTTTTT. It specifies CASSIGAATNEKLFF.

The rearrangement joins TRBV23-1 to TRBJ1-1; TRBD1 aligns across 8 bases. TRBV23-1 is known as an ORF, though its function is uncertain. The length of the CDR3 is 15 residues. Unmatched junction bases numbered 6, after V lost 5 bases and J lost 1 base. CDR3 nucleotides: TGCGCCAGCAGTAAAACAGGGGGACAGAACACTGAAGCTTTCTTT. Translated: CASSKTGGQNTEAFF.